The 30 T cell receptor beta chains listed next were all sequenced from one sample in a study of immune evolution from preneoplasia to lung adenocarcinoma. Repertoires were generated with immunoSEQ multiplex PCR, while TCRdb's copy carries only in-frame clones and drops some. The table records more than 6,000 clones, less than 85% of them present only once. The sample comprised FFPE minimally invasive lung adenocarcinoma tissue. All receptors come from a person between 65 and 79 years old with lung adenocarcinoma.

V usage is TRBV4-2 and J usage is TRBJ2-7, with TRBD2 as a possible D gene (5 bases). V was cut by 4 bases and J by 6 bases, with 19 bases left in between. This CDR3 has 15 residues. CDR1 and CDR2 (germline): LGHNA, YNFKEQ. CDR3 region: CASSPRADPRGEQYF. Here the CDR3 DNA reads TGTGCCAGCAGCCCACGGGCAGATCCTCGGGGCGAGCAGTACTTC.

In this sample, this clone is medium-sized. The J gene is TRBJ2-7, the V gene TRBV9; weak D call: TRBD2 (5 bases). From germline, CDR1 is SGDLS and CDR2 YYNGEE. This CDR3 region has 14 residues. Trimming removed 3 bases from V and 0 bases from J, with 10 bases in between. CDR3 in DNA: TGTGCCAGCAGCGCGACCGGGGTCTCCTACGAGCAGTACTTC. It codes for CASSATGVSYEQYF. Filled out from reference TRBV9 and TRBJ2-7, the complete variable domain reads DSGVTQTPKHLITATGQRVTLRCSPRSGDLSVYWYQQSLDQGLQFLIQYYNGEERAKGNILERFSAQQFPDLHSELNLSSLELGDSALYFCASSATGVSYEQYFGPGTRLTVT.

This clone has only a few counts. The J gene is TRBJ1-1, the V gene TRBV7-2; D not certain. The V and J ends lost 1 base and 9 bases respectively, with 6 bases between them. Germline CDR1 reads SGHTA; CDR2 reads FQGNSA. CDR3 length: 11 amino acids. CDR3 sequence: CASSLGSQAFF. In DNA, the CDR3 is TGTGCCAGCAGCTTAGGTAGCCAAGCTTTCTTT.

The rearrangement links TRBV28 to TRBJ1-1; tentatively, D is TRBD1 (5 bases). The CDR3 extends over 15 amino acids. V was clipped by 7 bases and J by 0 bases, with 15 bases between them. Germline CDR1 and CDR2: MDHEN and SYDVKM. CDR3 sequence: CASTPPGGMNTEAFF. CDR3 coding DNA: TGTGCCAGCACCCCCCCGGGGGGAATGAACACTGAAGCTTTCTTT.

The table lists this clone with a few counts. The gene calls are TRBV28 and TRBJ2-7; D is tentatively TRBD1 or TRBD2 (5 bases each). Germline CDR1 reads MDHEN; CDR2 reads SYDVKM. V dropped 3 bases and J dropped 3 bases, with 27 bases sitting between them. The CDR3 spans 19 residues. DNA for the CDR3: TGTGCCAGCAGTTTCACCGGGCTTGGTGGGACGGGTGGGTTCTACGAGCAGTACTTC. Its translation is CASSFTGLGGTGGFYEQYF. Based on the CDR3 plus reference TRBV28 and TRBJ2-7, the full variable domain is DVKVTQSSRYLVKRTGEKVFLECVQDMDHENMFWYRQDPGLGLRLIYFSYDVKMKEKGDIPEGYSVSREKKERFSLILESASTNQTSMYLCASSFTGLGGTGGFYEQYFGPGTRLTVT.

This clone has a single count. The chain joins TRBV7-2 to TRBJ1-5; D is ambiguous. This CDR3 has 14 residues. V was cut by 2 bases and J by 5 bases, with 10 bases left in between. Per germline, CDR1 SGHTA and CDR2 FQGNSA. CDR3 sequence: CASSLMPGDQPQHF. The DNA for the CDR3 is TGTGCCAGCAGCTTAATGCCTGGGGATCAGCCCCAGCATTTT.

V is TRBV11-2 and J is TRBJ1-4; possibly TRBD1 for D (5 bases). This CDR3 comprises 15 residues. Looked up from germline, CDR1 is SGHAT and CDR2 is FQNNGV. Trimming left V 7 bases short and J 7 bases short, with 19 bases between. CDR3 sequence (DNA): TGTGCCAGCACCGGGGCCGGTGGGGGAGGTGAAAAACTGTTTTTT. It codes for CASTGAGGGGEKLFF.

As DNA, the CDR3 is TGTGCCAGCAGCTTATGGGGAGGGGGCGACACCGGGGAGCTGTTTTTT. This codes for CASSLWGGGDTGELFF. V and J are TRBV7-3 and TRBJ2-2, with D perhaps being TRBD1 or TRBD2 (7 bases each). Per the germline V gene, CDR1 is SGHTA and CDR2 is FQGTGA. Trimming shortened V by 2 bases and J by 3 bases, and 13 bases separated the two germline ends. The CDR3 has 16 residues.

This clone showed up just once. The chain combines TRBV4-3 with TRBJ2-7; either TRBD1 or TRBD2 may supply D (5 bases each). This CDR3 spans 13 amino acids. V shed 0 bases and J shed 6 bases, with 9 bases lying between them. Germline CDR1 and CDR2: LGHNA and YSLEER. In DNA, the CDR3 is TGCGCCAGCAGCCAAGATCGAGGGACCGAGCAGTACTTC. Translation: CASSQDRGTEQYF.

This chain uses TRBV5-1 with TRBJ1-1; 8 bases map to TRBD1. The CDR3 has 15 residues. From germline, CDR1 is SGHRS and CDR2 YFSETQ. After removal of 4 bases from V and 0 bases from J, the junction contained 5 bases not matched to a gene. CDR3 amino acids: CASSPSTGVNTEAFF. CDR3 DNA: TGCGCCAGCAGCCCTTCGACAGGGGTGAACACTGAAGCTTTCTTT.

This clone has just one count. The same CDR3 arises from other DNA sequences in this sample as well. The CDR3 sequence is CASSIDGTGFLDTQYF. The CDR3 nucleotides read TGTGCCAGTAGTATTGATGGGACAGGGTTTTTAGATACGCAGTATTTT. J is TRBJ2-3 and V is TRBV19; 9 bases map to TRBD1. V dropped 3 bases and J dropped 5; count of bases not matched to a gene: 9. The germline gives CDR1 LNHDA, CDR2 SQIVND (reference sequence). The CDR3 extends over 16 amino acids.

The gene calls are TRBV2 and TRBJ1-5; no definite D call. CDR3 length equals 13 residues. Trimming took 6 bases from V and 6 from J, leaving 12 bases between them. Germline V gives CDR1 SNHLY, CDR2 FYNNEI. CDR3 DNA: TGTGCCAGCAGCCCCTGGGTCGTTCAGCCCCAGCATTTT. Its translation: CASSPWVVQPQHF.

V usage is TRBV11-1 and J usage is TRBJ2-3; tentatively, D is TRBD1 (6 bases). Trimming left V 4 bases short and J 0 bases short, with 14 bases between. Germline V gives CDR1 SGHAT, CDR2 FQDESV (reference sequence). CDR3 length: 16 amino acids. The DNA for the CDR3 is TGTGCCAGCAGCTCAGTTGGGACACTCAGCACAGATACGCAGTATTTT. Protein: CASSSVGTLSTDTQYF.

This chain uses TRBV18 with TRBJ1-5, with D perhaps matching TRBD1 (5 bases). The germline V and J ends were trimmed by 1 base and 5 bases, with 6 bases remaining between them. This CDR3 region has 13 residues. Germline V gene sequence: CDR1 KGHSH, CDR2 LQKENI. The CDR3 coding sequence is TGTGCCAGCTCACCACAAGGGGATCAGCCCCAGCATTTT. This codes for CASSPQGDQPQHF.

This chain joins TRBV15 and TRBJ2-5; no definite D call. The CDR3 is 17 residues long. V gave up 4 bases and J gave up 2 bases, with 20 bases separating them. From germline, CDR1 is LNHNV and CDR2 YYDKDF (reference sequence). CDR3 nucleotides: TGTGCCACCAGCACGACGGCGTTAGGTACGGCACAAGAGACCCAGTACTTC. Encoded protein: CATSTTALGTAQETQYF.

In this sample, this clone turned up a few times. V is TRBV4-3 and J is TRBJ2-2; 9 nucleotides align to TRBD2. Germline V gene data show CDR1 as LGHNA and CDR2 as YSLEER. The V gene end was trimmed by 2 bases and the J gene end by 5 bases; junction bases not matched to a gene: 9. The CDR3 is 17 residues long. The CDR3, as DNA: TGCGCCAGCAGCCAAACGGTAGCGGGAGTGCGAACCGGGGAGCTGTTTTTT. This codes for CASSQTVAGVRTGELFF.

The CDR3 bases are TGTGCCACCAGCAGAGATCGGACAGGGGTGAACTCTGGAAACACCATATATTTT. Translated: CATSRDRTGVNSGNTIYF. The V gene is TRBV15, the J gene TRBJ1-3; TRBD1 aligns across 9 bases. With 0 bases clipped from V and 0 bases from J, the junction kept 6 bases outside the gene matches. Per germline, CDR1 LNHNV and CDR2 YYDKDF (reference sequence). The CDR3 extends over 18 amino acids.

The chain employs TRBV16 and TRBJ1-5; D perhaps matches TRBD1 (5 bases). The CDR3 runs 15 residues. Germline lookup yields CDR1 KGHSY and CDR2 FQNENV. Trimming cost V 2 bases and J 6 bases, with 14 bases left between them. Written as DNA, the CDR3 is TGTGCCAGCAGCCAAGTGGGGGAACGAATTCAGCCCCAGCATTTT. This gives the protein CASSQVGERIQPQHF.

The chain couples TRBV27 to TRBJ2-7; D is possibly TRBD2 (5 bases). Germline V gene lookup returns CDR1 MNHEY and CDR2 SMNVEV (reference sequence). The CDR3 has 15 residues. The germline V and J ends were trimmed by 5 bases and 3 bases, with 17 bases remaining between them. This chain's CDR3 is CASSVSGGDYYEQYF. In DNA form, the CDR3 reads TGTGCCAGCAGTGTCTCCGGCGGAGACTACTACGAGCAGTACTTC.

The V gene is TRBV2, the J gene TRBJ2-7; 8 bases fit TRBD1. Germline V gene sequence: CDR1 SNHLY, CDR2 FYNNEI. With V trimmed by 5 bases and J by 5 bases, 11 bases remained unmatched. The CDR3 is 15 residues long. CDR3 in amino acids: CASSQGAKPLDEQYF. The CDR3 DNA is TGTGCCAGCAGTCAGGGGGCAAAGCCCCTTGACGAGCAGTACTTC.

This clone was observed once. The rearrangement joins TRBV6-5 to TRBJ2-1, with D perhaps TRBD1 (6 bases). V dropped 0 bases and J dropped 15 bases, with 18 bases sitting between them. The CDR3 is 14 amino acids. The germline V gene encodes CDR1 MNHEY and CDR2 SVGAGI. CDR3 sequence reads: CASSYSTGGQGWFF. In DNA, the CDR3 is TGTGCCAGCAGTTACTCGACTGGGGGCCAGGGGTGGTTCTTC.

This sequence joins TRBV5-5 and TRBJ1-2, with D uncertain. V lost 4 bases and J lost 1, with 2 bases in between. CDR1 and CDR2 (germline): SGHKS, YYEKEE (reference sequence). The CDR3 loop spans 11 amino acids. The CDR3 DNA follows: TGTGCCAGCAGCCGTAACTATGGCTACACCTTC. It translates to CASSRNYGYTF.

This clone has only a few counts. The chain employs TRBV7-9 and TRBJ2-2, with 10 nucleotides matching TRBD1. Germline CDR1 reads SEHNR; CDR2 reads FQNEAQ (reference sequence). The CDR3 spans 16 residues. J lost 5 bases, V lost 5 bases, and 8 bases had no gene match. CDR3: CASSAVTGGLTGELFF. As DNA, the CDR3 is TGTGCCAGCAGCGCCGTGACAGGGGGCCTTACCGGGGAGCTGTTTTTT.

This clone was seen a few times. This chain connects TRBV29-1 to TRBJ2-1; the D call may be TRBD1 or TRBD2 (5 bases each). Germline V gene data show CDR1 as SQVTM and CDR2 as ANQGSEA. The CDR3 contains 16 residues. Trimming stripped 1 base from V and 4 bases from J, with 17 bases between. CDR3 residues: CSVEGWGTRTYNEQFF. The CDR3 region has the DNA TGCAGCGTTGAAGGGTGGGGGACCCGAACTTACAATGAGCAGTTCTTC.

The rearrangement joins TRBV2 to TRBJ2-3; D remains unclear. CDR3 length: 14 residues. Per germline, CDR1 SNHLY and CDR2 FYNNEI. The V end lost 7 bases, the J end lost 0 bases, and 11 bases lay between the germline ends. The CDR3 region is CASKENLSTDTQYF. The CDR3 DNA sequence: TGTGCCAGCAAGGAGAACTTGAGCACAGATACGCAGTATTTT.

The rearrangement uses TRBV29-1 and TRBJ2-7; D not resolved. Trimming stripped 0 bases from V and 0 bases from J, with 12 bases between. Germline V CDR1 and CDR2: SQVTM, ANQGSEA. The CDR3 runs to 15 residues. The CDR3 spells CSVEDRTVSSYEQYF. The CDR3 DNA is TGCAGCGTTGAAGATCGGACGGTGAGCTCCTACGAGCAGTACTTC.

CDR3 loop: CASSKGLAGDTDTQYF. The CDR3 DNA reads as TGTGCCAGCAGCAAAGGACTAGCGGGGGACACAGATACGCAGTATTTT. The rearrangement joins TRBV11-3 to TRBJ2-3; the match to TRBD2 covers 13 bases. Trimming cost V 5 bases and J 2 bases; bases outside gene matches: 4. The germline V gene encodes CDR1 SGHNT and CDR2 YENEEA. The CDR3 consists of 16 residues.

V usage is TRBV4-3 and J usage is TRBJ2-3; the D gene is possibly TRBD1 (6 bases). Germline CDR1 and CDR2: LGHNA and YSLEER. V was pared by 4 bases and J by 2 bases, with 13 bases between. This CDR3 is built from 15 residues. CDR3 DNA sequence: TGCGCCAGCAGCCCGCGGACAGACAACACAGATACGCAGTATTTT. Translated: CASSPRTDNTDTQYF.

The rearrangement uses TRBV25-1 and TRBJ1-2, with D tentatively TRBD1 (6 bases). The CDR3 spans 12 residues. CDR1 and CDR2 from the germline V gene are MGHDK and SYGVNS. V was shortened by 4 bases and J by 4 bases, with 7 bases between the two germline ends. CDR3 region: CASSVQGYGYTF. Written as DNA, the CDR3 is TGTGCCAGCAGTGTACAGGGCTATGGCTACACCTTC.

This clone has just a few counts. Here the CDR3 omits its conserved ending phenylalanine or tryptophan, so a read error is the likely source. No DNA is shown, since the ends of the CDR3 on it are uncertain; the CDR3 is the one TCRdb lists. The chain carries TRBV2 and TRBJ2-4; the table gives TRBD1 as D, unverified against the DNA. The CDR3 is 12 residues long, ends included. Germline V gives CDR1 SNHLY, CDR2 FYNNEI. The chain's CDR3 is CASELLGTGVGI.